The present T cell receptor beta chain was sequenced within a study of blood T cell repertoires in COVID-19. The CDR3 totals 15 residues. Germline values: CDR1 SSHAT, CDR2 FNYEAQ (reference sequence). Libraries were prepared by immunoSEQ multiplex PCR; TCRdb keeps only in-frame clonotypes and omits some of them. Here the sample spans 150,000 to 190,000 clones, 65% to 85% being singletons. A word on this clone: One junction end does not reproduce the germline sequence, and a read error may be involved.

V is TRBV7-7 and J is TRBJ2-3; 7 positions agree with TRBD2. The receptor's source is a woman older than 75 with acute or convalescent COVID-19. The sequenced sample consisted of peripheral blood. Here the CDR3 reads CASSLGLAGTDTQYF. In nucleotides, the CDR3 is TGTGCTAGCAGCTTAGGCCTAGCGGGCACAGATACGCAGTATTTT.